This TCR beta chain is drawn from a study of CD8 T cells in Susac syndrome. The sequenced target, TCR beta, came from blood CD8+ and CD4+ T cells. Negative isolation was applied to CD8+ and CD4+ T cells, and FACS enrichment was applied to TEMRA cells. The CDR3 is made up of 13 amino acids. V shed 6 bases and J 4 bases; nucleotides not matched to a gene: 6. Germline CDR1 is DFQATT and CDR2 is SNEGSKA (reference sequence). The authors reverse transcribed roughly 0.5 to 1 ug RNA with random hexamers. TCRdb called the immunoSEQ multiplex PCR reads again in MiXCR, with one record for every CDR3 protein. The table has about 150,000 distinct CDR3 sequences, over 85% seen once.

The sequencing input was CD8+ T cells from PBMCs. The chain combines TRBV20-1 with TRBJ1-2, with TRBD1 matching 9 bases. The TCR originated in a human donor with multiple sclerosis. The CDR3: CSALEGQGYGYTF. The DNA of the CDR3 is TGCAGTGCCCTGGAGGGACAGGGCTATGGCTACACCTTC.